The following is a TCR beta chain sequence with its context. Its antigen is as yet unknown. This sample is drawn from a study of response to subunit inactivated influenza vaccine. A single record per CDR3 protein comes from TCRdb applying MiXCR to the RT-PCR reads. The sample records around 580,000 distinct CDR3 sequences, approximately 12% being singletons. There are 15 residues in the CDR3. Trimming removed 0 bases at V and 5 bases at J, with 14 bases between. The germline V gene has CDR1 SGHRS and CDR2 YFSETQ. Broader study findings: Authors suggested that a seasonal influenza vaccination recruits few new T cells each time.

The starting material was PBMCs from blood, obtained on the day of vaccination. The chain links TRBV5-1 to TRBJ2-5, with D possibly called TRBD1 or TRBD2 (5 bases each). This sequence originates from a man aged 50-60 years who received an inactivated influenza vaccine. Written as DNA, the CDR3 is TGCGCCAGCAGCTTGGAGGGACGCTATAAGGAGACCCAGTACTTC. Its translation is CASSLEGRYKETQYF. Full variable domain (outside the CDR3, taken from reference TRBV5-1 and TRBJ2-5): KAGVTQTPRYLIKTRGQQVTLSCSPISGHRSVSWYQQTPGQGLQFLFEYFSETQRNKGNFPGRFSGRQFSNSRSEMNVSTLELGDSALYLCASSLEGRYKETQYFGPGTRLLVL.